This TCR beta chain appears in the sequencing data of a study of blood T cells in healthy people across ages. Study results and limitations: Naive and antigen-experienced cells could not be conclusively compared, given unsorted PBMCs. While age rose, TCR beta diversity per million T cells dropped in a roughly linear way.

A second 7 to 11 cycle PCR used barcoded and J-beta primers. Template switching added a 12-random-nucleotide identifier to every cDNA molecule. MiXCR was run by TCRdb on the 5' RACE reads, yielding one entry per CDR3 protein. The table has around 750,000 distinct CDR3 sequences, 50% to 65% seen once. Germline V CDR1 and CDR2: MGHDK, SYGVNS. The CDR3 extends over 13 amino acids. Trimming pared 1 base from V and 10 bases from J, leaving 13 bases between. Peripheral blood, about 9.8 milliliters per donor, was collected. This clonotype occurred a few times. Its specificity is not known. The sequence was obtained from a man aged 80 or over in good health. The V and J genes are TRBV25-1 and TRBJ1-1; maybe TRBD1 (5 bases). The sample consisted of blood. The CDR3 DNA sequence: TGTGCCAGCAGTGAATTTGGGGGTCCGGTAGCTTTCTTT. The encoded protein is CASSEFGGPVAFF.